These 20 T cell receptor beta chains were sequenced from one sample in a study of early T cells in non-severe SARS-CoV-2 infection. Using its own MiXCR run on the 5' RACE reads, TCRdb lists one record per CDR3 protein. This table holds around 44,000 distinct CDR3 sequences, over 7.5% found once. Material: whole blood. Receptors originate from an adult who was a healthcare worker with PCR-confirmed SARS-CoV-2 infection or an uninfected control (not recorded which).

This clonotype was detected ten times or more. J is TRBJ1-2 and V is TRBV20-1; perhaps TRBD1 as D (5 bases). Germline V gene lookup returns CDR1 DFQATT and CDR2 SNEGSKA (reference sequence). V was shortened by 1 base and J by 4 bases, with 10 bases between the two germline ends. CDR3 length: 13 amino acids. Written as DNA, the CDR3 is TGCAGTGCTAGAGTTTCAGGGAGCTATGGCTACACCTTC. It is translated as CSARVSGSYGYTF.

This clonotype was picked up a small number of times. CDR3 nucleotide sequence: TGTGCCAGCAGTTACTCCCCTTCGGAGACCCAGTACTTC. Its translation is CASSYSPSETQYF. This chain uses TRBV6-6 with TRBJ2-5; D not resolved. Germline lookup yields CDR1 MNHNY and CDR2 SVGAGI (reference sequence). The CDR3 sequence is 13 residues long. Between the trimmed V and J ends, which lost 0 bases and 5 bases, there was a span of 7 bases.

The chain combines TRBV5-1 with TRBJ1-2; D call uncertain. Germline CDR1 SGHRS, CDR2 YFSETQ. This CDR3 comprises 13 residues. V lost 5 bases and J lost 0, with 8 bases in between. The CDR3 is CASSSKANYGYTF. The DNA of the CDR3 is TGCGCCAGCAGTAGCAAAGCTAACTATGGCTACACCTTC.

This clonotype was seen repeatedly, ten times or more. The genes are TRBV10-1 and TRBJ1-5; D not certain. This CDR3 contains 14 residues. Germline lookup yields CDR1 WNHNN and CDR2 SYGVQD (reference sequence). With 0 bases removed from V and 5 bases from J, the gap between germline ends came to 8 bases. The CDR3 is CASSESSSYQPQHF. CDR3 bases: TGCGCCAGCAGTGAGTCGTCCAGCTATCAGCCCCAGCATTTT.

This clonotype was seen many times. The chain has TRBV9 and TRBJ2-7, with D perhaps matching TRBD2 (5 bases). The CDR3 extends over 13 amino acids. Trimming shortened V by 4 bases and J by 4 bases, and 12 bases separated the two germline ends. CDR1 SGDLS and CDR2 YYNGEE come from the germline V gene. The DNA of the CDR3 is TGTGCCAGCAGCCCCGGGGATCGATACGAGCAGTACTTC. Translation gives CASSPGDRYEQYF.

This clonotype was detected only a few times. V usage is TRBV29-1 and J usage is TRBJ2-7; 7 bases are a match to TRBD1. Germline V CDR1 and CDR2: SQVTM, ANQGSEA. Germline trimming cut 7 bases from V and 2 bases from J; bases unmatched to any gene: 8. The CDR3 consists of 13 residues. CDR3 region: CSAAWTGAYEQYF. CDR3 DNA sequence: TGCAGCGCCGCCTGGACAGGAGCCTACGAGCAGTACTTC.

The table lists this clonotype with a few counts. The rearrangement joins TRBV7-2 to TRBJ1-2; D remains ambiguous. V was clipped by 5 bases and J by 5 bases, with 21 bases between them. The CDR3 sequence is 16 residues long. Germline loops: CDR1 SGHTA, CDR2 FQGNSA. CDR3 in DNA: TGTGCCAGCAGCACCTTTGGCCTCGCGTCGATATATGGCTACACCTTC. It encodes CASSTFGLASIYGYTF.

This clonotype appeared many times. This sequence joins TRBV5-1 and TRBJ1-2; D call uncertain. The V gene lost 0 bases and the J gene lost 2 bases, with 11 bases spanning the gap. Per the germline V gene, CDR1 is SGHRS and CDR2 is YFSETQ. This CDR3 has 15 amino acids. The CDR3, as DNA: TGCGCCAGCAGCTTGGGGTCCAGGACCAACTATGGCTACACCTTC. Protein sequence: CASSLGSRTNYGYTF.

In this sample, this clonotype turned up many times. The genes are TRBV18 and TRBJ1-5, with D perhaps matching TRBD1 (5 bases). CDR3 length: 13 residues. Germline V gives CDR1 KGHSH, CDR2 LQKENI. V lost 3 bases and J 6 bases, leaving 9 bases between the germline ends. CDR3 sequence: CASSPGPLQPQHF. CDR3 nucleotides: TGTGCCAGCTCACCGGGACCTCTTCAGCCCCAGCATTTT.

At least ten counts were recorded for this clonotype. V usage is TRBV7-9 and J usage is TRBJ2-7, with 8 bases lining up with TRBD2. Unmatched junction bases numbered 4, after V lost 4 bases and J lost 2 bases. The CDR3 length is 14 residues. The germline V gene has CDR1 SEHNR and CDR2 FQNEAQ (reference sequence). In nucleotides, the CDR3 is TGTGCCAGCAGCTCGGGTAGCGGGACCTACGAGCAGTACTTC. Protein sequence: CASSSGSGTYEQYF.

This clonotype was recorded at least ten times. This chain joins TRBV30 and TRBJ2-3; the D gene could be TRBD1 or TRBD2 (5 bases each). The CDR3 has 13 amino acids. V was clipped by 8 bases and J by 3 bases, with 15 bases between them. In germline, CDR1 is GTSNPN, CDR2 SVGIG (reference sequence). DNA for the CDR3: TGTGCCCTTACGGGGCGAGTTACAGATACGCAGTATTTT. Translating gives CALTGRVTDTQYF.

The chain employs TRBV30 and TRBJ1-2, with a possible D match to TRBD1 (6 bases). Germline CDR1 is GTSNPN and CDR2 is SVGIG (reference sequence). The CDR3 is made up of 14 amino acids. V lost 8 bases and J lost 0, with 16 bases in between. Here the CDR3 DNA reads TGTGCCGGGGAGGGGGACACAACTAACTATGGCTACACCTTC. Encoded protein: CAGEGDTTNYGYTF.

This clonotype came up many times. The chain joins TRBV20-1 to TRBJ2-7, with TRBD1 matching 9 bases. This CDR3 region has 14 residues. The junction had 5 bases not matched to a gene; V was cut back by 1 base and J by 4 bases. CDR1 and CDR2 (germline): DFQATT, SNEGSKA (reference sequence). CDR3 amino acids: CSARGRQGVYEQYF. The CDR3 region has the DNA TGCAGTGCTAGAGGAAGACAGGGGGTATACGAGCAGTACTTC.

Ten or more counts support this clonotype. V is TRBV18 and J is TRBJ1-1, with D unclear. V dropped 0 bases and J dropped 5 bases, with 4 bases sitting between them. This CDR3 has 12 amino acids. Germline assignment: CDR1 KGHSH and CDR2 LQKENI. CDR3 region: CASSPPMTEAFF. The CDR3 nucleotides read TGTGCCAGCTCACCACCGATGACTGAAGCTTTCTTT.

This clonotype was counted only a few times. This sequence joins TRBV12-5 and TRBJ2-2; D not resolved. V lost 6 bases and J lost 0, with 8 bases in between. This CDR3 spans 14 amino acids. The germline V gene encodes CDR1 LGHNT and CDR2 FRNRAP. In DNA form, the CDR3 reads TGTGCTAGTGGGGGATACGCGAACACCGGGGAGCTGTTTTTT. Translating gives CASGGYANTGELFF.

This clonotype was observed many times. V usage is TRBV7-6 and J usage is TRBJ1-5, with D uncertain. The CDR3 extends over 13 amino acids. Germline lookup yields CDR1 SGHVS and CDR2 FNYEAQ. The germline V and J ends were trimmed by 2 bases and 5 bases, with 7 bases remaining between them. In DNA, the CDR3 is TGTGCCAGCAGCTTAACCGGGGATCAGCCCCAGCATTTT. Translating gives CASSLTGDQPQHF.

The CDR3 DNA reads TGTGCCAGCAGCTTAGCGGGACTAGCGGGACTCACAGATACGCAGTATTTT. Translating gives CASSLAGLAGLTDTQYF. The chain combines TRBV7-9 with TRBJ2-3; 13 bases are shared with TRBD2. V was clipped by 0 bases and J by 2 bases; unmatched bases: 2. The CDR3 spans 17 residues. Germline V gene sequence: CDR1 SEHNR, CDR2 FQNEAQ (reference sequence).

On this clonotype: A read error may produce the germline difference seen at one junction end. V is TRBV28 and J is TRBJ2-7, with 9 bases matching TRBD1. This CDR3 has 15 amino acids. Germline lookup yields CDR1 MDHEN and CDR2 SYDVKM. This CDR3 is CASSHRGRTSHEQYF. CDR3 DNA sequence: TGTGCCAGCAGTCACAGGGGGCGGACCTCCCACGAGCAGTACTTC.

This clonotype was detected a few times. The chain combines TRBV4-2 with TRBJ2-4; possible D gene TRBD1, 6 bases. Per the germline V gene, CDR1 is LGHNA and CDR2 is YNFKEQ. V was shortened by 3 bases and J by 6 bases, with 12 bases between the two germline ends. The CDR3 totals 14 residues. Here the CDR3 DNA reads TGTGCCAGCAGCCACGGGACAAAGCGAAACATTCAGTACTTC. Translated, it gives CASSHGTKRNIQYF.

This clonotype has just a few counts. J is TRBJ2-1 and V is TRBV11-3; 10 nucleotides align to TRBD1. Germline V gene sequence: CDR1 SGHNT, CDR2 YENEEA. This CDR3 has 15 residues. The V segment lost 2 bases and the J segment 10 bases; nucleotides outside the gene matches: 8. Written as DNA, the CDR3 is TGTGCCAGCAGCTTAAGGGACAGGGGAGGGGGCGAGCAGTTCTTC. It encodes CASSLRDRGGGEQFF.